Listed below are T cell receptor beta chains from one sample, sequenced in a study of shared clonotypes between healthy human individuals. Generated by immunoSEQ multiplex PCR, the TCRdb table keeps only in-frame clones and is missing some. The sample has about 1 million clones, 65% to 80% seen once. Sequencing was performed on memory CD4+ T cells sorted from blood. All receptors come from a man between 18 and 35 years old in good health. CDR3s include the opening cysteine and the closing phenylalanine or tryptophan. The D gene is left open where the match is weak. A clone size is listed for some rows: how often the clone was seen (once, few, many), or a class if it is expanded.

V gene: TRBV6-5; D gene: NA; clone size: NA; J gene: TRBJ1-5; CDR3 protein: CASSRQEASQPQHF; CDR3 DNA: TGTGCCAGCAGTCGTCAGGAGGCCAGTCAGCCCCAGCATTTT
V gene: TRBV2; D gene: NA; clone size: NA; J gene: TRBJ2-3; CDR3 protein: CASSEAPSQEGQYF; CDR3 DNA: TGTGCCAGCAGTGAAGCCCCGTCCCAGGAGGGGCAGTATTTT
V gene: TRBV11-2; D gene: NA; clone size: NA; J gene: TRBJ1-1; CDR3 protein: CASSLERGTEAFF; CDR3 DNA: TGTGCCAGCAGCTTGGAGCGGGGGACTGAAGCTTTCTTT
V gene: TRBV6-1; D gene: TRBD2; clone size: NA; J gene: TRBJ2-1; CDR3 protein: CASSDHAGSLAGYRGVEQFF; CDR3 DNA: TGTGCCAGCAGTGACCACGCTGGGTCATTAGCGGGGTACCGAGGGGTTGAGCAGTTCTTC
V gene: TRBV27; D gene: NA; clone size: once; J gene: TRBJ2-5; CDR3 protein: CASSKGTVAETQYF; CDR3 DNA: TGTGCCAGCAGTAAGGGGACGGTAGCCGAGACCCAGTACTTC
V gene: TRBV19; D gene: TRBD1; clone size: many; J gene: TRBJ1-1; CDR3 protein: CASSPPGRGPTEAFF; CDR3 DNA: TGTGCCAGTAGTCCGCCGGGCAGGGGGCCAACTGAAGCTTTCTTT
V gene: TRBV4-1; D gene: NA; clone size: few; J gene: TRBJ1-5; CDR3 protein: CASSQLTGIRSQHF; CDR3 DNA: TGCGCCAGCAGCCAATTAACGGGAATTCGGTCCCAGCATTTT
V gene: TRBV28; D gene: TRBD1; clone size: NA; J gene: TRBJ1-5; CDR3 protein: CASTQGTGLGNQPQHF; CDR3 DNA: TGTGCCAGCACCCAAGGGACAGGACTTGGTAATCAGCCCCAGCATTTT
V gene: TRBV14; D gene: NA; clone size: NA; J gene: TRBJ2-6; CDR3 protein: CASSQVGSGANVLTF; CDR3 DNA: TGTGCCAGCAGCCAAGTAGGTTCTGGGGCCAACGTCCTGACTTTC
V gene: TRBV11-2; D gene: TRBD2; clone size: NA; J gene: TRBJ2-3; CDR3 protein: CASRLSLSGTSGRTDTQYF; CDR3 DNA: TGTGCCAGCAGACTAAGCCTTTCCGGGACTAGCGGACGCACAGATACGCAGTATTTT
V gene: TRBV19; D gene: NA; clone size: NA; J gene: TRBJ2-1; CDR3 protein: CASSSGEYYNEQFF; CDR3 DNA: TGTGCCAGTAGTAGCGGTGAGTACTACAATGAGCAGTTCTTC
V gene: TRBV10-3; D gene: NA; clone size: once; J gene: TRBJ2-7; CDR3 protein: CAISEGGAPSSYEQYF; CDR3 DNA: TGTGCCATCAGTGAGGGGGGGGCGCCAAGCTCCTACGAGCAGTACTTC
V gene: TRBV5-1; D gene: NA; clone size: few; J gene: TRBJ2-4; CDR3 protein: CASSPLLGQNIQYF; CDR3 DNA: TGCGCCAGCAGCCCCTTGCTGGGCCAAAACATTCAGTACTTC
V gene: TRBV6-1; D gene: NA; clone size: NA; J gene: TRBJ2-6; CDR3 protein: CASSDPPGANVLIF; CDR3 DNA: TGTGCCAGCAGTGATCCCCCTGGGGCCAACGTCCTGATTTTC
V gene: TRBV5-1; D gene: TRBD1; clone size: NA; J gene: TRBJ1-2; CDR3 protein: CASSLQGDYGYTF; CDR3 DNA: TGCGCCAGCAGCTTGCAGGGGGACTATGGCTACACCTTC
V gene: TRBV7-9; D gene: NA; clone size: NA; J gene: TRBJ1-3; CDR3 protein: CASSLSGGGSVSGNTIYF; CDR3 DNA: TGTGCCAGCAGCTTATCTGGGGGAGGCTCTGTCTCTGGAAACACCATATATTTT
V gene: TRBV6-5; D gene: NA; clone size: NA; J gene: TRBJ1-1; CDR3 protein: CASSSLAEAFF; CDR3 DNA: TGTGCCAGCAGTTCTCTAGCTGAAGCTTTCTTT
V gene: TRBV10-3; D gene: NA; clone size: many; J gene: TRBJ2-2; CDR3 protein: CAITENTGELFF; CDR3 DNA: TGTGCCATCACAGAGAACACCGGGGAGCTGTTTTTT
V gene: TRBV9; D gene: NA; clone size: NA; J gene: TRBJ1-5; CDR3 protein: CASSEGLYQPQHF; CDR3 DNA: TGTGCCAGCAGCGAGGGACTATATCAGCCCCAGCATTTT
V gene: TRBV9; D gene: NA; clone size: NA; J gene: TRBJ1-4; CDR3 protein: CASTGGGATNEKLFF; CDR3 DNA: TGTGCCAGCACCGGTGGGGGGGCAACTAATGAAAAACTGTTTTTT
V gene: TRBV5-4; D gene: TRBD1; clone size: NA; J gene: TRBJ2-3; CDR3 protein: CASSPGGQRSTDTQYF; CDR3 DNA: TGTGCCAGCAGCCCAGGGGGACAGAGAAGCACAGATACGCAGTATTTT
V gene: TRBV5-6; D gene: NA; clone size: NA; J gene: TRBJ1-5; CDR3 protein: CASSFRGGSQPQHF; CDR3 DNA: TGTGCCAGCAGCTTTAGAGGAGGGAGCCAGCCCCAGCATTTT
V gene: TRBV7-8; D gene: TRBD1; clone size: many; J gene: TRBJ1-6; CDR3 protein: CASTLTRGQDYNSPLHF; CDR3 DNA: TGTGCCAGCACTTTGACCCGGGGACAGGACTATAATTCACCCCTCCACTTT
V gene: TRBV7-9; D gene: NA; clone size: NA; J gene: TRBJ2-5; CDR3 protein: CASSLIAGEETQYF; CDR3 DNA: TGTGCCAGCAGCTTAATAGCAGGGGAAGAGACCCAGTACTTC
V gene: TRBV7-2; D gene: TRBD1; clone size: NA; J gene: TRBJ2-5; CDR3 protein: CASSSFRTGQETQYF; CDR3 DNA: TGTGCCAGCAGCTCCTTCCGGACAGGACAAGAGACCCAGTACTTC
V gene: TRBV29-1; D gene: TRBD1; clone size: few; J gene: TRBJ1-1; CDR3 protein: CSVERTGVEAFF; CDR3 DNA: TGCAGCGTTGAAAGGACAGGGGTTGAAGCTTTCTTT
V gene: TRBV7-2; D gene: NA; clone size: NA; J gene: TRBJ1-1; CDR3 protein: CASSLRGGTEAFF; CDR3 DNA: TGTGCCAGCAGCCTCCGGGGGGGCACTGAAGCTTTCTTT